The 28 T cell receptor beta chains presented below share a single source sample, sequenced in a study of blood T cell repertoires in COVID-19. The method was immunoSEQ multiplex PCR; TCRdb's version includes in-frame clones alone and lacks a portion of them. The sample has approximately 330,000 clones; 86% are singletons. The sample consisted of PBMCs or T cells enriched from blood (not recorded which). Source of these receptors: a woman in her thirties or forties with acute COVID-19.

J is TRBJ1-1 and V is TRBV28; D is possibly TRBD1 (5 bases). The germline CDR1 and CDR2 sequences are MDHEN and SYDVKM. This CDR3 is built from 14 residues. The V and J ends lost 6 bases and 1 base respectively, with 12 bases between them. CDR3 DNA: TGTGCCAGCAGCTGGGGCAGAAAGAACACTGAAGCTTTCTTT. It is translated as CASSWGRKNTEAFF.

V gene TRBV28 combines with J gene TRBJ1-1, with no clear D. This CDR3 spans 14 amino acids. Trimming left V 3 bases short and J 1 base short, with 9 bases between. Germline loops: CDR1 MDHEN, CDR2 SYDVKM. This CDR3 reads CASSFQPRNTEAFF. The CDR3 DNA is TGTGCCAGCAGTTTTCAGCCTAGGAACACTGAAGCTTTCTTT.

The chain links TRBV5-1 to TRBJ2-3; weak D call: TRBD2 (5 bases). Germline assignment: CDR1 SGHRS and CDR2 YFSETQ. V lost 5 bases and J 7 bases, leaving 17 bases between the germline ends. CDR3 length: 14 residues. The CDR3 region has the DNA TGCGCCAGCAGTAGAGGGCAGCGTACCAATACGCAGTATTTT. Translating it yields CASSRGQRTNTQYF.

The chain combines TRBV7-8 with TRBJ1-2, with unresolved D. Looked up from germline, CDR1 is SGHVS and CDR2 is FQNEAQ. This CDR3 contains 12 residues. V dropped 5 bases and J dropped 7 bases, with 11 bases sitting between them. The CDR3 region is CASSLDLAGYTF. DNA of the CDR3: TGTGCCAGCAGCCTCGATTTGGCTGGCTACACCTTC. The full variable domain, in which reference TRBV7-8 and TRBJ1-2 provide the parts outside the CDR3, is GAGVSQSPRYKVAKRGQDVALRCDPISGHVSLFWYQQALGQGPEFLTYFQNEAQLDKSGLPSDRFFAERPEGSVSTLKIQRTQQEDSAVYLCASSLDLAGYTFGSGTRLTVV.

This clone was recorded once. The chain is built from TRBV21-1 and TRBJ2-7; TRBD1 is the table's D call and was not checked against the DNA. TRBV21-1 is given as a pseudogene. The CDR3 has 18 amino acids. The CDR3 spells CASSKAPPRGGSSYEQYF. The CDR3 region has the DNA TGTGCCAGCAGCAAAGCCCCCCCGCGAGGGGGTTCCTCCTACGAGCAGTACTTC.

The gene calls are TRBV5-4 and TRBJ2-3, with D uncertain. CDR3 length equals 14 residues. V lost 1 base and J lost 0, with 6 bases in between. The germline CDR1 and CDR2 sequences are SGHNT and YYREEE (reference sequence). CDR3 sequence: CASSLKESTDTQYF. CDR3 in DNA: TGTGCCAGCAGCTTGAAGGAGAGCACAGATACGCAGTATTTT.

CDR3 sequence (DNA): TGTGCCAGCTCACCACAGACAGGGATCTATGGCTACACCTTC. Translation gives CASSPQTGIYGYTF. The rearrangement joins TRBV18 to TRBJ1-2, with 7 bases that match TRBD1. In germline, CDR1 is KGHSH, CDR2 LQKENI. Trimming removed 1 base from V and 4 bases from J; junction bases left unmatched: 3. This CDR3 region has 14 residues.

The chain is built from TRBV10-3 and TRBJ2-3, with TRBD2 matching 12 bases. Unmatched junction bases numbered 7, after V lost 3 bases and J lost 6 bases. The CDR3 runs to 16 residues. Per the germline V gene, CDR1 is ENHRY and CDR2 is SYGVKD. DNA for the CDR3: TGTGCCATCAGTGACCGGACTAGCGGGACCGAGGATACGCAGTATTTT. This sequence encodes CAISDRTSGTEDTQYF.

CDR3 in DNA: TGTGCCAGCAGCTTGGCCACAGATACCTACGAGCAGTACTTC. Its translation is CASSLATDTYEQYF. V is TRBV5-4 and J is TRBJ2-7; no definite D call. Germline CDR1 SGHNT, CDR2 YYREEE (reference sequence). V was pared by 0 bases and J by 2 bases, with 9 bases between. This CDR3 region has 14 residues.

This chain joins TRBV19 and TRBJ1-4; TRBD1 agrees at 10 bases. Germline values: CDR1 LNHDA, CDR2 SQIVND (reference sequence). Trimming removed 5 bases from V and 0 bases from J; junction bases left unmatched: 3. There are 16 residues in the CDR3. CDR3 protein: CASSAGQGSTNEKLFF. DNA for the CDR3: TGTGCCAGTAGTGCGGGACAGGGGTCAACTAATGAAAAACTGTTTTTT.

The CDR3 nucleotides are TGCGCCAGCACCCGGGAGGGGACCGGGGCAGGTTCACCCCTCCACTTT. As protein: CASTREGTGAGSPLHF. The rearrangement uses TRBV5-1 and TRBJ1-6; a possible D gene is TRBD1 (5 bases). Looked up from germline, CDR1 is SGHRS and CDR2 is YFSETQ. The CDR3 runs 16 residues. Trimming pared 6 bases from V and 9 bases from J, leaving 22 bases between.

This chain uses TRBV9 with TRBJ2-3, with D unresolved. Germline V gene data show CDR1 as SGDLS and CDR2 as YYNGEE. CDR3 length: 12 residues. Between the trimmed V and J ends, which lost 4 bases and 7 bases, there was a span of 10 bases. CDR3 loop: CASSPVSNTQYF. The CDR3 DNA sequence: TGTGCCAGCAGCCCGGTCTCAAATACGCAGTATTTT.

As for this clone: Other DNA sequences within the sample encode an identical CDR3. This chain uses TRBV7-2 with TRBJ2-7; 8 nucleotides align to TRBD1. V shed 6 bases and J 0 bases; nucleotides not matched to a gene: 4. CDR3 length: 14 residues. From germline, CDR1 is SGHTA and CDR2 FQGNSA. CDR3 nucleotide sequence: TGTGCCAGCAGTCTAGACAGGGGCTCCTACGAGCAGTACTTC. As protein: CASSLDRGSYEQYF.

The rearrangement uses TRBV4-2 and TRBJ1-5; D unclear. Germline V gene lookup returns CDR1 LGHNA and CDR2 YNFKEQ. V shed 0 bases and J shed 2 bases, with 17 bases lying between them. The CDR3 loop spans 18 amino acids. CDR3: CASSQDSPKDVGNQPQHF. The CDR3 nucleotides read TGTGCCAGCAGCCAAGATAGTCCCAAAGATGTGGGCAATCAGCCCCAGCATTTT.

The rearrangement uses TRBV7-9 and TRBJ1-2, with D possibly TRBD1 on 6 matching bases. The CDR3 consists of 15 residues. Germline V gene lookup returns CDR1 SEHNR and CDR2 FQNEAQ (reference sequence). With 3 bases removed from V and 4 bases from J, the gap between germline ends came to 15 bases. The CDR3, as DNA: TGTGCCAGCAGCTTTGGGGCAGGGGTGACCTATGGCTACACCTTC. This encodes CASSFGAGVTYGYTF.

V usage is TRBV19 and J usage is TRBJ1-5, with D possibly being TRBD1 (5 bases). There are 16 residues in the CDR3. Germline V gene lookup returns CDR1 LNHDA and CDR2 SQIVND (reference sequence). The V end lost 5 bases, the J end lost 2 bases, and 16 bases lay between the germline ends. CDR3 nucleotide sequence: TGTGCCAGTAGTGCCCTCCGGGGGATGGGCAATCAGCCCCAGCATTTT. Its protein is CASSALRGMGNQPQHF.

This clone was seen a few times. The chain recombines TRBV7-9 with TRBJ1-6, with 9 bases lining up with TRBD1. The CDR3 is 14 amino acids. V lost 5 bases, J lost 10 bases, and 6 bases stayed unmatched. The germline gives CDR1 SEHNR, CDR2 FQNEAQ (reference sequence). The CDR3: CASSQGQGGSPLHF. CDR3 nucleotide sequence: TGTGCCAGCAGCCAGGGACAGGGTGGATCACCCCTCCACTTT.

The CDR3 loop is CASSINSQGSEKLFF. CDR3 DNA sequence: TGTGCCAGTAGTATTAACTCACAGGGGAGCGAAAAACTGTTTTTT. This chain uses TRBV19 with TRBJ1-4; 7 bases align to TRBD1. This CDR3 has 15 residues. The trim removed 3 bases at V and 8 bases at J, leaving 9 bases unmatched. Germline V gene sequence: CDR1 LNHDA, CDR2 SQIVND (reference sequence).

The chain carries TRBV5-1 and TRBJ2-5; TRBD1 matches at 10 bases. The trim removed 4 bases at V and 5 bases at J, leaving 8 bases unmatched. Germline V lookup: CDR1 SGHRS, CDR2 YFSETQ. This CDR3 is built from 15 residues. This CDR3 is CASSPGTGVEETQYF. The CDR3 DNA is TGCGCCAGCAGCCCCGGGACAGGGGTAGAGGAGACCCAGTACTTC.

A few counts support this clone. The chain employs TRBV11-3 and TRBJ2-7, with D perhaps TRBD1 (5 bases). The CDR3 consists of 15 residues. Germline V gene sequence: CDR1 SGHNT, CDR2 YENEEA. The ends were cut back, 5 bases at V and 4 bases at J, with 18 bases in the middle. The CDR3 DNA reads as TGTGCCAGCAGCCTCCAATTTACAGGAGCATACGAGCAGTACTTC. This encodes CASSLQFTGAYEQYF.

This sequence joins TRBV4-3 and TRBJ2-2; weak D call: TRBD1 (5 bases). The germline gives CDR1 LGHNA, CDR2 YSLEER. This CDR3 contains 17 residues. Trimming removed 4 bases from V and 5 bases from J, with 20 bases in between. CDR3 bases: TGCGCCAGCAGCCTGACCTTGCGACAGCTGAAGACCGGGGAGCTGTTTTTT. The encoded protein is CASSLTLRQLKTGELFF.

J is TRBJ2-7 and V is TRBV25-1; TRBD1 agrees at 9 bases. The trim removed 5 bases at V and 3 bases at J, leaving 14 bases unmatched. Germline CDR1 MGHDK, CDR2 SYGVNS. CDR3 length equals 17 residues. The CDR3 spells CASSPPDRGNFLYEQYF. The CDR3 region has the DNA TGTGCCAGCAGTCCACCGGACAGGGGAAATTTCCTCTACGAGCAGTACTTC.

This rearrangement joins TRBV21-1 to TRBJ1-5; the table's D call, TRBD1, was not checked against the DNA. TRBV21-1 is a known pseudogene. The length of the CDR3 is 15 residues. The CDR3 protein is CASSMLDREAQPQHF. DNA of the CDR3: TGTGCCAGCAGCATGCTCGACAGGGAAGCTCAGCCCCAGCATTTT.

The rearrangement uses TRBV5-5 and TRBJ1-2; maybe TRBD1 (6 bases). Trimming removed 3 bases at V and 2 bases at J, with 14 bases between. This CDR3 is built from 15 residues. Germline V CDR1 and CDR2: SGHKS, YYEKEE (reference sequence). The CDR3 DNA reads TGTGCCAGCAGCTGGGGGCCCCGGTCGAACTATGGCTACACCTTC. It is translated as CASSWGPRSNYGYTF. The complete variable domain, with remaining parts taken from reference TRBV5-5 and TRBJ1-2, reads DAGVTQSPTHLIKTRGQQVTLRCSPISGHKSVSWYQQVLGQGPQFIFQYYEKEERGRGNFPDRFSARQFPNYSSELNVNALLLGDSALYLCASSWGPRSNYGYTFGSGTRLTVV.

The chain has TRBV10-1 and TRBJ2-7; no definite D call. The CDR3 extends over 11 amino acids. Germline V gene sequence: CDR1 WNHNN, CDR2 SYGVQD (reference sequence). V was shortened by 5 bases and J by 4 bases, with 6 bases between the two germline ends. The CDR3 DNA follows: TGCGCCAGCAGTTACTCATACGAGCAGTACTTC. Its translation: CASSYSYEQYF.

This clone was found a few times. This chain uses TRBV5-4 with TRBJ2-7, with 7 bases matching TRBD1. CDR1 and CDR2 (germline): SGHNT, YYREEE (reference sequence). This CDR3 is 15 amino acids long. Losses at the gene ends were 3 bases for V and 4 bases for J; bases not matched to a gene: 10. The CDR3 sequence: CASSSIRGQTYEQYF. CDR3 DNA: TGTGCCAGCAGCTCTATAAGGGGGCAGACGTACGAGCAGTACTTC.

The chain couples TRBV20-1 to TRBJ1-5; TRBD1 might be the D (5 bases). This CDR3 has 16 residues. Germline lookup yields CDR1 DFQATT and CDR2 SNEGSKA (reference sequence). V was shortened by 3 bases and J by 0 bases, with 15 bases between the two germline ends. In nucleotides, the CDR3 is TGCAGTGCTAGTGTCGGGGGGGTGTATAGCAATCAGCCCCAGCATTTT. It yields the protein CSASVGGVYSNQPQHF.

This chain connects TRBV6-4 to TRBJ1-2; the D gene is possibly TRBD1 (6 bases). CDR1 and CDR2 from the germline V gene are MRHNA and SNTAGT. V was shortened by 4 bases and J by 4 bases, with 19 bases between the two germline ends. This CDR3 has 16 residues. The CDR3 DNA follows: TGTGCCAGCAGTGTCGACCGCAGGGGCCCTGCCTATGGCTACACCTTC. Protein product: CASSVDRRGPAYGYTF.